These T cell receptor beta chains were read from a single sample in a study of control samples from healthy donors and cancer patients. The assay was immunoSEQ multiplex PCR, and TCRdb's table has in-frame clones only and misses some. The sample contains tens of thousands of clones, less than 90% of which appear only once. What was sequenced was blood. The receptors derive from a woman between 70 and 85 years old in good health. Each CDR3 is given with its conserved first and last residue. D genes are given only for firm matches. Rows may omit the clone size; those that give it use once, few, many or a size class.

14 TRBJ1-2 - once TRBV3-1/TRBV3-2 TGTGCCAGCAGCCAGCAGGGGCAGCACTATGGCTACACCTTC CASSQQGQHYGYTF
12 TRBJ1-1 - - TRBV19 TGTGCCAGTAGTATTGGGGTTTCTGAAGCTTTCTTT CASSIGVSEAFF
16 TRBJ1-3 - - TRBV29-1 TGCAGCGTTGCCCAGGCGGCAGGGACGACTGGAAACACCATATATTTT CSVAQAAGTTGNTIYF
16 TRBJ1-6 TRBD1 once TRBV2 TGTGCCAGCAGCGAGAGGACAGGGGGCACAGGATCACCCCTCCACTTT CASSERTGGTGSPLHF
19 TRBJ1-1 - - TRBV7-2 TGTGCCAGCAGCCCTTCTTTTGGGTCGGGTGGAGGAGTTAACACTGAAGCTTTCTTT CASSPSFGSGGGVNTEAFF
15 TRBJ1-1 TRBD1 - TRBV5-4 TGTGCCAGCAGCTTTAAACTTGTCCAGGGGGCGGAAGCTTTCTTT CASSFKLVQGAEAFF
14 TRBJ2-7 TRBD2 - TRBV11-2 TGTGCCAGCAGCCCCGGGACTAGCTTCGGGGAGCAGTACTTC CASSPGTSFGEQYF
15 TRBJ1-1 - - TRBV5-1 TGCGCCAGCAGCGACGGACAACCAACCGGAGCTGAAGCTTTCTTT CASSDGQPTGAEAFF
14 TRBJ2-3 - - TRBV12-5 TGTGCTAGTGGTCCGGGACTCAGCACAGATACGCAGTATTTT CASGPGLSTDTQYF
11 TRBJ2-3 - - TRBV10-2 TGCGCCACCGGAGGATCCGATACGCAGTATTTT CATGGSDTQYF
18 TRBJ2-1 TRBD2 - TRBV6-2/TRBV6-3 TGTGCCAGCAGTTCCGGGACTAGCGGGAGGGCCTCCTACAATGAGCAGTTCTTC CASSSGTSGRASYNEQFF
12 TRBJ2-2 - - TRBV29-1 TGCAGCGTCGGAAAAGGGACCGGGGAGCTGTTTTTT CSVGKGTGELFF